This T cell receptor beta chain was sequenced for a study of T cell responses to AZD1222 COVID-19 vaccine (dated by TCRdb to 2020 to 2023). Study-level background: TCR sequencing covered approximately 230 trial participants: some 210 given two doses of AZD1222 and 26 given two doses of MenACWY control vaccine. Enrollment into the trials was organized by age into subgroups of 18-55, 56-69 and 70-plus years, and those subgroups contained about 160, 30 and 59 TCR-sequenced participants, respectively.

The paper's findings and limits, for the study overall: Conclusions about previously exposed vaccinees are limited because only a handful of AZD1222 recipients were SARS-CoV-2 seropositive at baseline. Most participants were white British and females outnumbered males, and the authors suggested that clonal diversity may have been underestimated. CD4 TCRs associated with the vaccine covered the entire spike protein, and the dominant responses were in regions 160-218 and 743-854. Because no samples from the day 14 peak response were available, repertoires could be characterized only after the peak T cell response. After two AZD1222 doses, spike-specific TCR breadth and depth were significantly higher than at day 0 and than in MenACWY recipients. Epitopes outside the regions mutated in the B.1.351 and B.1.1.7 variants were reportedly recognized by nearly half of the unique spike-specific TCRs. The 56-69-year group was small, and its depth increase did not reach significance, likely because of low power.

About this clone itself: The antigen it binds to is not known. The input lacks base qualities; no much larger clone sits a single base away.

The meaning of the sample's time point label: about 28 days (+/-7) after the second vaccine dose. AZD1222 recipients given second doses at about 4 weeks or at about 12 weeks were pooled, since spike-specific TCR depth and breadth were not found to differ between the two schedules. Vaccinee samples came from UK trials COV001 and COV002, including a single-blind randomized controlled phase 2/3 trial of AZD1222 (ChAdOx1 nCoV-19) in healthy adults. For TCRbeta chain sequencing, PBMC samples were collected from trial participants at day 0 and at day 28 after the second dose. The CDR3 regions of human TCRbeta chains were analyzed by immunosequencing. For the original study's pipeline: TCRs in the repertoires were matched against a reference library of SARS-CoV-2-specific TCRs that had been generated with the MIRA antigen-specificity platform. Breadth was defined as the fraction of unique TCRs that were SARS-CoV-2-associated. Depth was defined as the fraction of total T cells that were SARS-CoV-2-associated. Using the MIRA data, each spike-specific TCR was mapped to the spike region that the TCR reacts to and placed in a CD4 or CD8 class. Log10-transformed breadth and depth values were compared by one-way ANOVA with Sidak's multiple comparisons tests. Not all clones reach the TCRdb copy of this immuneACCESS table, which keeps in-frame sequences only. Checked studies attribute under half of the gap to unresolved V genes and leave the rest unexplained. That table furnishes V, J and clone size, whereas the DNA furnished D and trimming. The sample table contains about 120,000 clones; only one count was recorded for about nine tenths of them. The ten top clones hold about 2.5% of the sample.

As encoded in the germline V gene, CDR1 is KGHSH while CDR2 is LQKENI. The CDR3 holds 15 amino acids from the cysteine to the phenylalanine. Only the CDR3 part of the read is kept: 45 bases, read in frame from the first base. Clipping removes 3 bases from V and 2 bases from J, with 2 as the unmatched junction base count. The clonotype comes from an adult who received the AZD1222 COVID-19 vaccine. The sample here was peripheral blood, taken 28 days after the second AZD1222 dose. The chain joins TRBV18 to TRBJ2-2, with 8 bases in between that match TRBD1. The nucleotide sequence is TGTGCCAGCTCACCGGGACAGGTTAACACCGGGGAGCTGTTTTTT. Translated, this gives CASSPGQVNTGELFF.